A selection of T cell receptor beta chains follows, all from one sample in a study of blood T cell repertoires in COVID-19. Produced via immunoSEQ multiplex PCR; TCRdb's table is partial and in-frame only. The sample records roughly 110,000 clones, about 80% being singletons. The material sequenced was peripheral blood. These receptor sequences come from a man aged 70 or older with acute or convalescent COVID-19. Each CDR3 is given with its conserved first and last residue. A D gene is named only where the DNA matches it firmly. Expanded clones are given a class, and other clones once, few, many or no size at all.

J gene: TRBJ2-7; D gene: TRBD1; clone size: -; V gene: TRBV4-1; CDR3 DNA: TGCGCCAGCAGCCAAGACCCGGACAGGGAGGCCGAGCAGTACTTC; CDR3 protein: CASSQDPDREAEQYF
J gene: TRBJ1-2; D gene: -; clone size: -; V gene: TRBV5-1; CDR3 DNA: TGCGCCAGCAGCTTGGACCCACACGGAGGGGAGGTTGGCTACACCTTC; CDR3 protein: CASSLDPHGGEVGYTF
J gene: TRBJ2-3; D gene: TRBD2; clone size: -; V gene: TRBV10-3; CDR3 DNA: TGTGCCATCAGCGAGTCTCGAGCGGGGGGAGGAGATACGCAGTATTTT; CDR3 protein: CAISESRAGGGDTQYF
J gene: TRBJ2-3; D gene: TRBD1; clone size: -; V gene: TRBV7-2; CDR3 DNA: TGTGCCAGCAGCTTGTGGACAGGGGGCGAAAATACGCAGTATTTT; CDR3 protein: CASSLWTGGENTQYF
J gene: TRBJ1-2; D gene: -; clone size: -; V gene: TRBV5-6; CDR3 DNA: TGTGCCAGCAGCTTGCGGGTGGTGACAGTTTATGGCTACACCTTC; CDR3 protein: CASSLRVVTVYGYTF
J gene: TRBJ1-1; D gene: -; clone size: -; V gene: TRBV11-2; CDR3 DNA: TGTGCCAGCAGCTTAGCACAGCATCCTGGTGCTTTCTTT; CDR3 protein: CASSLAQHPGAFF
J gene: TRBJ2-2; D gene: TRBD1; clone size: -; V gene: TRBV11-2; CDR3 DNA: TGTGCCAGCAGCTTAGGGGCACAGGGGTCGGGAACCGGGGAGCTGTTTTTT; CDR3 protein: CASSLGAQGSGTGELFF
J gene: TRBJ2-1; D gene: TRBD1; clone size: once; V gene: TRBV12-3/TRBV12-4; CDR3 DNA: TGTGCCACCAGGAGGACAGGGCTGGCTGAGCAGTTCTTC; CDR3 protein: CATRRTGLAEQFF
J gene: TRBJ2-7; D gene: -; clone size: -; V gene: TRBV7-9; CDR3 DNA: TGTGCCAGCAGCTTAGAGGGACAATTATCCTACGAGCAGTACTTC; CDR3 protein: CASSLEGQLSYEQYF
J gene: TRBJ1-2; D gene: TRBD1; clone size: -; V gene: TRBV2; CDR3 DNA: TGTGCCAGCCGACTGATGGGTGGGACAGGCTATGGCTACACCTTC; CDR3 protein: CASRLMGGTGYGYTF
J gene: TRBJ1-1; D gene: -; clone size: -; V gene: TRBV7-2; CDR3 DNA: TGTGCCAGCAGCTTAACAGGGTGGGGAAACACTGAAGCTTTCTTT; CDR3 protein: CASSLTGWGNTEAFF
J gene: TRBJ1-6; D gene: -; clone size: once; V gene: TRBV5-6; CDR3 DNA: TGTGCCAGCAGCTCGGGAAGTTCACCCCTCCACTTT; CDR3 protein: CASSSGSSPLHF
J gene: TRBJ1-2; D gene: TRBD1; clone size: -; V gene: TRBV2; CDR3 DNA: TGTGCCAGCAGCGGACAGGCGTATGGCTACACCTTC; CDR3 protein: CASSGQAYGYTF
J gene: TRBJ1-1; D gene: TRBD1; clone size: -; V gene: TRBV7-9; CDR3 DNA: TGTGCCAGCAGCTTAGCTGGGACAGGGAGTCTGTTAGCTTTCTTT; CDR3 protein: CASSLAGTGSLLAFF
J gene: TRBJ1-2; D gene: -; clone size: -; V gene: TRBV19; CDR3 DNA: TGTGCCAGTACGGAACAGCCTACTCTTAACTATGGCTACACCTTC; CDR3 protein: CASTEQPTLNYGYTF
J gene: TRBJ1-1; D gene: -; clone size: -; V gene: TRBV5-6; CDR3 DNA: TGTGCCAGCAGTACAGGTTTGAACACTGAAGCTTTCTTT; CDR3 protein: CASSTGLNTEAFF
J gene: TRBJ1-2; D gene: -; clone size: -; V gene: TRBV18; CDR3 DNA: TGTGCCAGCTCACCAACGGACCGGAGGTATGGCTACACCTTC; CDR3 protein: CASSPTDRRYGYTF
J gene: TRBJ1-2; D gene: -; clone size: -; V gene: TRBV20-1; CDR3 DNA: TGCAGTGCTAGTCAGGGGAGCTATGGCTACACCTTC; CDR3 protein: CSASQGSYGYTF
J gene: TRBJ1-2; D gene: -; clone size: -; V gene: TRBV19; CDR3 DNA: TGTGCCAGCATAAGTAGTGTGGTGTCGGGAGTTGGCTATGGCTACACCTTC; CDR3 protein: CASISSVVSGVGYGYTF
J gene: TRBJ1-4; D gene: TRBD1; clone size: -; V gene: TRBV6-5; CDR3 DNA: TGTGCCAGCAGTTCAGGGACAGGGGTTGAAAAACTGTTTTTT; CDR3 protein: CASSSGTGVEKLFF
J gene: TRBJ2-7; D gene: -; clone size: -; V gene: TRBV5-6; CDR3 DNA: TGTGCCAGCAGCTTTGGATCCGGGTCCTACGAGCAGTACTTC; CDR3 protein: CASSFGSGSYEQYF
J gene: TRBJ2-7; D gene: TRBD2; clone size: -; V gene: TRBV29-1; CDR3 DNA: TGCAGCGTAAGCGGGATTAAGAGCTCCTACGAGCAGTACTTC; CDR3 protein: CSVSGIKSSYEQYF
J gene: TRBJ1-2; D gene: -; clone size: -; V gene: TRBV27; CDR3 DNA: TGTGCCAGCAGTCTACAGGGTTATGGCTACACCTTC; CDR3 protein: CASSLQGYGYTF
J gene: TRBJ2-7; D gene: TRBD1; clone size: once; V gene: TRBV3-1/TRBV3-2; CDR3 DNA: TGTGCCAGCAGCCAAGAGGGACAGGGGGGCAACGAGCAGTACTTC; CDR3 protein: CASSQEGQGGNEQYF
J gene: TRBJ1-4; D gene: TRBD1; clone size: -; V gene: TRBV19; CDR3 DNA: TGTGCCAGTGAAGCGGGACAGGGGGTTGAAAAACTGTTTTTT; CDR3 protein: CASEAGQGVEKLFF
J gene: TRBJ2-7; D gene: TRBD2; clone size: -; V gene: TRBV5-1; CDR3 DNA: TGCGCCAGCACCCACGGCCCCAGGACTAGCGGGGGGGCCTTGTACGAGCAGTACTTC; CDR3 protein: CASTHGPRTSGGALYEQYF
J gene: TRBJ2-2; D gene: TRBD1; clone size: -; V gene: TRBV3-1/TRBV3-2; CDR3 DNA: TGTGCCAGCAGCCAAATTGACAGGGCGTACACCGGGGAGCTGTTTTTT; CDR3 protein: CASSQIDRAYTGELFF
J gene: TRBJ2-1; D gene: TRBD1; clone size: -; V gene: TRBV9; CDR3 DNA: TGTGCCAGCAGCGTAGCTGCCGGGACAGGGGTTAACAATGAGCAGTTCTTC; CDR3 protein: CASSVAAGTGVNNEQFF
J gene: TRBJ1-1; D gene: -; clone size: -; V gene: TRBV2; CDR3 DNA: TGTGCCAGCAGTGAGAGGAGGGGAGGTGAAGCTTTCTTT; CDR3 protein: CASSERRGGEAFF
J gene: TRBJ2-5; D gene: TRBD2; clone size: -; V gene: TRBV5-1; CDR3 DNA: TGCGCCAGCAGCTTAAGGGCGGGGGGCCAAGAGACCCAGTACTTC; CDR3 protein: CASSLRAGGQETQYF
J gene: TRBJ2-1; D gene: TRBD1; clone size: -; V gene: TRBV2; CDR3 DNA: TGTGCCAGCATTATACCGGGACAGACTCCAGAGCAGTTCTTC; CDR3 protein: CASIIPGQTPEQFF
J gene: TRBJ2-3; D gene: -; clone size: -; V gene: TRBV2; CDR3 DNA: TGTGCCAGCGGGGGGTCGGGACCCCGCACAGATACGCAGTATTTT; CDR3 protein: CASGGSGPRTDTQYF
J gene: TRBJ2-5; D gene: -; clone size: few; V gene: TRBV19; CDR3 DNA: TGTGCCAGTAGTATGTACGGTCAAGAGACCCAGTACTTC; CDR3 protein: CASSMYGQETQYF
J gene: TRBJ2-3; D gene: TRBD2; clone size: -; V gene: TRBV19; CDR3 DNA: TGTGCCAGTAGTTCGAGACTAGCGGGGATAGGAGATACGCAGTATTTT; CDR3 protein: CASSSRLAGIGDTQYF
J gene: TRBJ2-7; D gene: TRBD2; clone size: -; V gene: TRBV7-9; CDR3 DNA: TGTGCCAGCAGCTATGGACTAGCGGGGGGCGACGAGCAGTACTTC; CDR3 protein: CASSYGLAGGDEQYF
J gene: TRBJ2-7; D gene: TRBD1; clone size: -; V gene: TRBV25-1; CDR3 DNA: TGTGCCAGCAGTGATTCGGACAGGGGCCCTTTGAAGACGTACTTC; CDR3 protein: CASSDSDRGPLKTYF
J gene: TRBJ1-4; D gene: -; clone size: -; V gene: TRBV19; CDR3 DNA: TGTGCCAGTAGTGGAAGTCCGGGGGAGTTAGTAGAAAAACTGTTTTTT; CDR3 protein: CASSGSPGELVEKLFF
J gene: TRBJ1-1; D gene: TRBD1; clone size: -; V gene: TRBV19; CDR3 DNA: TGTGCCAGTAGATCGTTACAGGGGCCGGAGACTGAAGCTTTCTTT; CDR3 protein: CASRSLQGPETEAFF
J gene: TRBJ1-1; D gene: TRBD1; clone size: -; V gene: TRBV19; CDR3 DNA: TGTGCCAGTAGTCCCTGGGACAGGGGGCTCACTGAAGCTTTCTTT; CDR3 protein: CASSPWDRGLTEAFF
J gene: TRBJ2-7; D gene: TRBD1; clone size: -; V gene: TRBV6-5; CDR3 DNA: TGTGCCAGCAGTTACATCTTAGACAGGGGGAAATACGAGCAGTACTTC; CDR3 protein: CASSYILDRGKYEQYF
J gene: TRBJ1-1; D gene: -; clone size: -; V gene: TRBV9; CDR3 DNA: TGTGCCAGCAGCGTAGCTGCCCCGGGGGTTCGGGTGAACACTGAAGCTTTCTTT; CDR3 protein: CASSVAAPGVRVNTEAFF
J gene: TRBJ2-2; D gene: -; clone size: -; V gene: TRBV11-2; CDR3 DNA: TGTGCCAGCAGCTTTCGTCGTGGGGGAACAGGGAAGAGCCGGGAGCTGTTTTTT; CDR3 protein: CASSFRRGGTGKSRELFF
J gene: TRBJ1-2; D gene: -; clone size: -; V gene: TRBV6-5; CDR3 DNA: TGTGCCAGCAGTAACCAGGGATGGTATGGCTACACCTTC; CDR3 protein: CASSNQGWYGYTF
J gene: TRBJ2-2; D gene: TRBD2; clone size: -; V gene: TRBV14; CDR3 DNA: TGTGCCAGCAGCCCCCTTGCGGGGGGGCGAACCGGGGAGCTGTTTTTT; CDR3 protein: CASSPLAGGRTGELFF
J gene: TRBJ2-2; D gene: -; clone size: -; V gene: TRBV19; CDR3 DNA: TGTGCCAGTGGCATATACACCGGGGAGCTGTTTTTT; CDR3 protein: CASGIYTGELFF
J gene: TRBJ2-1; D gene: TRBD1; clone size: -; V gene: TRBV15; CDR3 DNA: TGTGCCACCAGCACAGTGGACAGGGGGCTTTACAATGAGCAGTTCTTC; CDR3 protein: CATSTVDRGLYNEQFF
J gene: TRBJ2-5; D gene: -; clone size: -; V gene: TRBV6-5; CDR3 DNA: TGTGCCAGCAAAAAGACAATCACAGAGACCCAGTACTTC; CDR3 protein: CASKKTITETQYF
J gene: TRBJ1-5; D gene: -; clone size: -; V gene: TRBV15; CDR3 DNA: TGTGCCACCAGCAGAGATTCCAGGAACAATCAGCCCCAGCATTTT; CDR3 protein: CATSRDSRNNQPQHF
J gene: TRBJ1-4; D gene: -; clone size: -; V gene: TRBV7-9; CDR3 DNA: TGTGCCAGCAGCCCGACAATTCAGGATAGAAAACTGTTTTTT; CDR3 protein: CASSPTIQDRKLFF
J gene: TRBJ2-5; D gene: TRBD2; clone size: -; V gene: TRBV5-1; CDR3 DNA: TGCGCCAGCAGCTTGCTAGCGGGGTGGAAAGAGACCCAGTACTTC; CDR3 protein: CASSLLAGWKETQYF
J gene: TRBJ1-2; D gene: -; clone size: -; V gene: TRBV14; CDR3 DNA: TGTGCCAGCAGCCAACCCCCAGGCGACTATGGCTACACCTTC; CDR3 protein: CASSQPPGDYGYTF
J gene: TRBJ1-1; D gene: -; clone size: -; V gene: TRBV5-1; CDR3 DNA: TGCGCCAGCACGGCAGGTTCGGACACTGAAGCTTTCTTT; CDR3 protein: CASTAGSDTEAFF
J gene: TRBJ1-6; D gene: -; clone size: -; V gene: TRBV6-2/TRBV6-3; CDR3 DNA: TGTGCCAGCAGTTACCCACAGGATAATTCACCCCTCCACTTT; CDR3 protein: CASSYPQDNSPLHF